This record looks at one T cell receptor (beta chain) sequence and its context. The record originates from a study of cytotoxic CD8 clonotypes in ibrutinib-treated CLL. The germline CDR1 and CDR2 sequences are MNHNS and SASEGT. The CDR3 totals 15 residues. Trimming cost V 2 bases and J 5 bases; bases outside gene matches: 8. The repertoire was sequenced with immunoSEQ multiplex PCR; TCRdb's copy has only in-frame clones and lacks some. The repertoire holds 110,000 or so clones, with 58% as singletons. The clonotype was recovered from a human donor with chronic lymphocytic leukemia. The rearrangement links TRBV6-1 to TRBJ2-5, with 7 bases lining up with TRBD2. Sequences were derived from PBMCs, sampled after 24 months of ibrutinib treatment. CDR3 sequence reads: CASSEFWREGETQYF. CDR3 bases: TGTGCCAGCAGTGAATTTTGGAGGGAGGGTGAGACCCAGTACTTC.